This T cell receptor beta chain was captured by sequencing in a study of cytomegalovirus exposure and HLA in healthy donors. Study conclusions and caveats: Relative to equally common others, HLA-associated TCR beta chains showed greater clonal expansion in a later analysis. The study recorded 164 TCR beta chains that were cytomegalovirus-associated. Per published accounts, TCR beta sequences correctly predicted the HLA-A and HLA-B alleles of most subjects. Generally TCR sequences proved uncommon, though certain public TCRs appeared in numerous donors.

The PCR was carried out with 60 Vbeta primers and 13 Jbeta primers. Some clones are missing from TCRdb's copy, which holds only in-frame ones; the method was immunoSEQ multiplex PCR. Of 85,000 to 130,000 clones detected, roughly 88% appear once; the ten largest clones hold 1.2%. Germline V CDR1 and CDR2: SEHNR, FQNEAQ (reference sequence). V lost 3 bases to trimming and J lost 1 base; unmatched junction nucleotides: 6. The CDR3 runs to 17 residues. In regard to this clone: Its target is not known.

V is TRBV7-9 and J is TRBJ2-5; 12 bases fit TRBD2. This receptor was identified in a woman aged 18-29 years in good health and CMV-seronegative. The specimen was PBMCs. The CDR3 sequence: CASSLARTSGTQETQYF. DNA for the CDR3: TGTGCCAGCAGCTTGGCCAGGACTAGCGGGACCCAAGAGACCCAGTACTTC.